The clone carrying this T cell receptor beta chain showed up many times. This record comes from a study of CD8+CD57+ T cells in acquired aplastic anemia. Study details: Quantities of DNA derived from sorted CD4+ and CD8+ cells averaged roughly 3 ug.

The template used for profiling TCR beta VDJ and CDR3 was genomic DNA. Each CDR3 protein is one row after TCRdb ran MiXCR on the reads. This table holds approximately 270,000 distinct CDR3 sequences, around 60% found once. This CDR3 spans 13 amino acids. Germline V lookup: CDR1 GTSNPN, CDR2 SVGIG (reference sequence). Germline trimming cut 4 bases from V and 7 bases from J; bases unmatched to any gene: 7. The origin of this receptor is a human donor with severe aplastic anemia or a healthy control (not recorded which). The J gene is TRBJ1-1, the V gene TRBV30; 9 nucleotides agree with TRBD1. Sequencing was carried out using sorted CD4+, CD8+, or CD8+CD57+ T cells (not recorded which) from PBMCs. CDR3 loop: CAWTTGTGYEAFF. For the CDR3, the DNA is TGTGCCTGGACGACCGGGACAGGGTATGAAGCTTTCTTT. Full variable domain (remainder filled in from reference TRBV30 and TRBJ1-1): SQTIHQWPATLVQPVGSPLSLECTVEGTSNPNLYWYRQAAGRGLQLLFYSVGIGQISSEVPQNLSASRPQDRQFILSSKKLLLSDSGFYLCAWTTGTGYEAFFGQGTRLTVV.